This TCR beta chain stems from a study of T cells in Graves' hyperthyroidism and ophthalmopathy (dated by TCRdb to between 2018 and 2020). Regarding the study in general: A discovery cohort of approximately 97 patients, roughly 45 with Graves' ophthalmopathy and more than 55 with stable Graves' hyperthyroidism, was used to find distinguishing TCR V-J signatures. TCR Vbeta CDR3 sequencing of 130 to 150 peripheral blood samples (fewer than 45 ophthalmopathy, 75 to 85 hyperthyroidism and around 17 progressor patients) is reported in the paper. For training and testing, the 100 patients in the discovery cohort were randomly divided in a 7:3 ratio. Following sampling, methimazole starting at 30 mg daily was given to hyperthyroidism patients, and high-dose intravenous methylprednisolone was given to ophthalmopathy patients. Thyroid tissue and blood T-cell repertoires from six or seven Graves' hyperthyroidism patients were also compared in the study. Prospective prediction of ophthalmopathy was tested in an independent validation cohort consisting of some 18 hyperthyroidism patients and 15 or so patients who later progressed to ophthalmopathy.

Patients with uncontrolled infections, other autoimmune diseases, pregnancy or lactation were excluded. Diagnoses relied on clinical symptoms, serum thyroxine and TRAb, thyroid ultrasound and orbital computed tomography. Total RNA was extracted with Trizol reagent, and quality was checked on an Agilent 2100 Bioanalyzer. The full study reports these points: Ophthalmopathy was separated from stable hyperthyroidism by a 13 V-J signature model, with around 88% sensitivity and about 81% specificity obtained in cross-validation and 80%/75% obtained in testing. Most expanded thyroid clonotypes (frequency above 0.001) were also detected in blood, a finding suggesting that blood repertoires may reflect thyroid immune responses. In validation, the model predicted progression to ophthalmopathy a median of about 6.5 months before onset, with roughly 71% sensitivity and just under 75% specificity. No statistical method was used to fix the sample size in advance, and group allocation was not hidden from the investigators.

The CDR3 measures 17 amino acids from cysteine to phenylalanine. The DNA shown is the 51-base CDR3, in frame from base 1. The V end loses 7 bases and the J end loses 1 base, and a stretch of 20 bases separates them. Reading the germline V gene gives CDR1 SGDLS and CDR2 YYNGEE. Amplification of TCR beta CDR3 regions was carried out from RNA transcripts. The first round of RT-PCR for the TCR CDR3 was performed with the HTBI primer set and the Qiagen OneStep RT-PCR kit. The libraries were constructed in a second round of multiplex PCR and then size-selected and purified. Sequencing of the libraries was done on an Illumina HiSeq2000 using paired-end 100 bp reads. In the source study's methods: SOAPnuke was used to process the raw data, with reads discarded if the reads contained adapters or uncalled bases, had a mean Phred below 15, or lacked an exact constant-primer or identifier match. COPE v1.2.5 was used to merge high-quality paired reads, and clonotypes were defined as unique nucleotide sequences. MiTCR v1.1 was used to align clonotypes to the IMGT TRBV, TRBD and TRBJ reference segments. The analysis was restricted to V-J combinations with a frequency above 0.0001, which together covered 99.2% of the repertoires. The TCS score was defined as F50 (clonal expansion) divided by E x V (chaos), with BLOSUM62-based TCRdist calculated between CDR3 peptides within each V-J. Welch's t-statistics and random forest reduced 500 to 650 V-J features to 13, which were used in a naive Bayes classifier (R e1071). The Morisita-Horn index was used to measure how similar the thyroid and blood repertoires were. Using fastp at Q25 and MiXCR, TCRdb reprocessed the public reads and kept productive beta chains. A single entry per CDR3 protein holds the most common genes and DNA from its merged rows. TCRdb assigned the V and J calls; the authors' analysis was not used. This sample is represented by a few hundred thousand distinct CDR3 sequences; under 60% of them were singletons. Over 15% of the sample is taken by the ten largest.

In the case of this clonotype: The clone's antigen remains unknown. This may come from a read error, since a much larger clone is one base off.

The sequence was collected from an adult woman with Graves' disease, either hyperthyroidism or ophthalmopathy (not recorded which). This sequence uses TRBV9 and TRBJ2-2; the D gene identity is not certain. The sample comprised peripheral blood or thyroid tissue (not recorded which). The nucleotide sequence reads as follows: TGTGCCAGCGGCTCGCTTGGCGTATTGAGGAACACCGGGGAGCTGTTTTTT. Protein translation: CASGSLGVLRNTGELFF.